This paragraph reports one T cell receptor beta chain. This sample is drawn from a study of blood T cell repertoires in COVID-19. The assay was immunoSEQ multiplex PCR, and TCRdb's table has in-frame clones only and misses some. In the table there are a few hundred thousand clones, more than 75% of which are singletons. Input material: PBMCs or T cells enriched from blood (not recorded which). The source is a man aged 40-49 years in a cohort exposed to, infected with or recovered from COVID-19 (not recorded which).

The DNA of the CDR3 is TGTGCCAGCAGTTTATGGGCGGGAGGGTCCTACGAGCAGTACTTC. It encodes CASSLWAGGSYEQYF. The chain recombines TRBV27 with TRBJ2-7; 9 bases align to TRBD2. Germline trimming cut 1 base from V and 1 base from J; bases unmatched to any gene: 2. This CDR3 comprises 15 residues. Germline CDR1 is MNHEY and CDR2 is SMNVEV (reference sequence).